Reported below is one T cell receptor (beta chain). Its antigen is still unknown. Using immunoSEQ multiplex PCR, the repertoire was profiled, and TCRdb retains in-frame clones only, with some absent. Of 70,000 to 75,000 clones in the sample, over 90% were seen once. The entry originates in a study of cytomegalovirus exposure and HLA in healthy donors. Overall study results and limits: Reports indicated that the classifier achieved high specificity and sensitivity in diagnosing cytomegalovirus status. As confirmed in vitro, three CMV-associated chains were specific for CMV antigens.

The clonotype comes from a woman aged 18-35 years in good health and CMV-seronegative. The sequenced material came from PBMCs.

The CDR3 region is CASSVSGGATGELFF. For the CDR3, the DNA is TGTGCCAGCAGTGTTAGCGGGGGGGCCACCGGGGAGCTGTTTTTT. This chain links TRBV6-1 with TRBJ2-2, with 11 nucleotides matching TRBD2. The V and J ends lost 4 bases and 4 bases, in that order; junction bases with no gene match: 2. Germline CDR1 reads MNHNS; CDR2 reads SASEGT. The CDR3 has 15 amino acids.